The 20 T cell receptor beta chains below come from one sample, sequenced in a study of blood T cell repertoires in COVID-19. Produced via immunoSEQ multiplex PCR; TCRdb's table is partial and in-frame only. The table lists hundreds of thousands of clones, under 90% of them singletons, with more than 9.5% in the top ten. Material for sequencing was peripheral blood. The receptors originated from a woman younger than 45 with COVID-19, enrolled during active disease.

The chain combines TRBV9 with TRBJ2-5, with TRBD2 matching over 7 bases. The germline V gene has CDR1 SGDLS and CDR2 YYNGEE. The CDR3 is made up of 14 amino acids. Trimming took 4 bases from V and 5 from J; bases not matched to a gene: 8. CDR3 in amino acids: CASSYGLDGETQYF. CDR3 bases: TGTGCCAGCAGCTACGGACTAGACGGGGAGACCCAGTACTTC.

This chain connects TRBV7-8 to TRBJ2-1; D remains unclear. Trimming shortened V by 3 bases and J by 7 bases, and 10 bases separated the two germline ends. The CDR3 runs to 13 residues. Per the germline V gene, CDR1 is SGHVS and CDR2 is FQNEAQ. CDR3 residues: CASSFSSGNEQFF. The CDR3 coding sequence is TGTGCCAGCAGCTTCTCGTCCGGGAATGAGCAGTTCTTC. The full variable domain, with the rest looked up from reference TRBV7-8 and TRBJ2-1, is GAGVSQSPRYKVAKRGQDVALRCDPISGHVSLFWYQQALGQGPEFLTYFQNEAQLDKSGLPSDRFFAERPEGSVSTLKIQRTQQEDSAVYLCASSFSSGNEQFFGPGTRLTVL.

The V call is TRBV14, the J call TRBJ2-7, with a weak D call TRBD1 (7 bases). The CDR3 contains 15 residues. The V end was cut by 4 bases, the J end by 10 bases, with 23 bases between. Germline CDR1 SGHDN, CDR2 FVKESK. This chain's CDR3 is CASSLLSEGQYSQYF. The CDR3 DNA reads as TGTGCCAGCAGCCTACTATCGGAGGGACAGTACTCACAGTACTTC.

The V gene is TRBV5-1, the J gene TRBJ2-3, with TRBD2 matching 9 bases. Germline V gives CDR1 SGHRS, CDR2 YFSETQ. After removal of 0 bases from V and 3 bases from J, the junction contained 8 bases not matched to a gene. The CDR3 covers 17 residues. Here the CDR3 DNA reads TGCGCCAGCAGCTTGGCCGGATTAGCGGGGGTAACAGATACGCAGTATTTT. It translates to CASSLAGLAGVTDTQYF.

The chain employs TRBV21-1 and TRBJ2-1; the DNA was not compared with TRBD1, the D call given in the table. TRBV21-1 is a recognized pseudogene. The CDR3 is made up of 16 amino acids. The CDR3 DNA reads TGTGCCAGCAGCAAAGGCCGGGACAGGGGTATGCATGAGCAGTTCTTC. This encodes CASSKGRDRGMHEQFF.

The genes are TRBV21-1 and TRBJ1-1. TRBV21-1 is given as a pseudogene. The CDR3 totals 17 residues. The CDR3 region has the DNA TGTGCCAGCAGCCCCGGGGGGGGCAGGGGGAGGGTGACTGAAGCTTTCTTT. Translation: CASSPGGGRGRVTEAFF.

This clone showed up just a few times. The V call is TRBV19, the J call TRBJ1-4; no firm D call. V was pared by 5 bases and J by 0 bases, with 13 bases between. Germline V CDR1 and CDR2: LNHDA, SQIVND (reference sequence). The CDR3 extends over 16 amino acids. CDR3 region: CASSGRAAATNEKLFF. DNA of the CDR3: TGTGCCAGTAGTGGGAGAGCCGCCGCAACTAATGAAAAACTGTTTTTT. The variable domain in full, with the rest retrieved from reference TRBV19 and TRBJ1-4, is DGGITQSPKYLFRKEGQNVTLSCEQNLNHDAMYWYRQDPGQGLRLIYYSQIVNDFQKGDIAEGYSVSREKKESFPLTVTSAQKNPTAFYLCASSGRAAATNEKLFFGSGTQLSVL.

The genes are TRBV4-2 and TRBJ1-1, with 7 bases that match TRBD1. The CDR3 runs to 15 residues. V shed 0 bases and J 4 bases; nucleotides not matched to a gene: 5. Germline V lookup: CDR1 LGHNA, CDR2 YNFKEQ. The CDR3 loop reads CASSQEPTGITEAFF. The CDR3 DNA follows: TGTGCCAGCAGCCAAGAGCCGACAGGGATCACTGAAGCTTTCTTT.

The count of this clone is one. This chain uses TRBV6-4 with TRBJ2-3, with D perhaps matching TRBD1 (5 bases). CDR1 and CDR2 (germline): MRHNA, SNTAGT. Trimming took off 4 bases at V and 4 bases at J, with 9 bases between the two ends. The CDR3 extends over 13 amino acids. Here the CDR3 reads CASSVTGSDTQYF. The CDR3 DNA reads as TGTGCCAGCAGTGTCACAGGATCAGATACGCAGTATTTT.

The CDR3 here is CASSPTGDPNYGYTF. The CDR3 DNA follows: TGCGCCAGCAGCCCTACAGGGGACCCTAACTATGGCTACACCTTC. The chain joins TRBV5-1 to TRBJ1-2; TRBD1 aligns across 7 bases. CDR1 is SGHRS, CDR2 YFSETQ, per germline. V was clipped by 4 bases and J by 0 bases; unmatched bases: 6. The CDR3 runs 15 residues.

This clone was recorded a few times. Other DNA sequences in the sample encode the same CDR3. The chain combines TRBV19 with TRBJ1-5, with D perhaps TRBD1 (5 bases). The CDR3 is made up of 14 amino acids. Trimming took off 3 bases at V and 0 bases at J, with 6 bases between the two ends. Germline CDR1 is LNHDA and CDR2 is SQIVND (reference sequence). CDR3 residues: CASSIRDSNQPQHF. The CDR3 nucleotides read TGTGCCAGTAGTATCAGGGATAGCAATCAGCCCCAGCATTTT.

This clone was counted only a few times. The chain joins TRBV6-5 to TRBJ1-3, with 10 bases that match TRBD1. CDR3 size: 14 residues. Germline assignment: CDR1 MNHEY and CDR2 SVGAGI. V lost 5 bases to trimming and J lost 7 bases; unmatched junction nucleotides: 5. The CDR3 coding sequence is TGTGCCAGCAGTAAATCGGACAGGGGGAACACCATATATTTT. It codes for CASSKSDRGNTIYF.

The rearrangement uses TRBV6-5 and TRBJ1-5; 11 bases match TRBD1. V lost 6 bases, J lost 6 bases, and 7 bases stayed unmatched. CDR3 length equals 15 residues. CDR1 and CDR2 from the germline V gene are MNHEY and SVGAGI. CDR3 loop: CASSPDRGRGQPQHF. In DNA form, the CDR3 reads TGTGCCAGCAGCCCGGACAGGGGGCGCGGTCAGCCCCAGCATTTT.

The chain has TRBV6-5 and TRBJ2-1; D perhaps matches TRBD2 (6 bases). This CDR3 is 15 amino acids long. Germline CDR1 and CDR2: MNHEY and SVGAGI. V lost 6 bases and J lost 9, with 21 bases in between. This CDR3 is CASSPMGGFLFEQFF. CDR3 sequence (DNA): TGTGCCAGCAGCCCGATGGGGGGTTTTCTTTTTGAGCAGTTCTTC.

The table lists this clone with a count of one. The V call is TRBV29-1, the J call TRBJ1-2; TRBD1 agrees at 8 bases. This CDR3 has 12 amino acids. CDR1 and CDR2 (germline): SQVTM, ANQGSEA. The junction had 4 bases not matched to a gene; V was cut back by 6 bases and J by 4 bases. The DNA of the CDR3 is TGCAGCGTGGACAGGGCCCCCTATGGCTACACCTTC. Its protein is CSVDRAPYGYTF.

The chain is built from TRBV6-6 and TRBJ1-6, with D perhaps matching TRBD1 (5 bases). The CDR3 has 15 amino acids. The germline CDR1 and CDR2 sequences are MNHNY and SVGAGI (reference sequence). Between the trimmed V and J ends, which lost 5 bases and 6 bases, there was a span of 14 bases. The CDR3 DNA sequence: TGTGCCAGCAGTGCCCGAGGGACTATTAATTCACCCCTCCACTTT. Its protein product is CASSARGTINSPLHF.

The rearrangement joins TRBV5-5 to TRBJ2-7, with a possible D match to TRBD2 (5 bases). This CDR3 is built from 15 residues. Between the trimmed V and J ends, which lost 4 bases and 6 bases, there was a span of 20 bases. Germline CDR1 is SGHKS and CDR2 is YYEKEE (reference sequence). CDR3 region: CASSRRPTSFSEQYF. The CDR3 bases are TGTGCCAGCAGCCGACGACCTACTAGTTTCTCCGAGCAGTACTTC.

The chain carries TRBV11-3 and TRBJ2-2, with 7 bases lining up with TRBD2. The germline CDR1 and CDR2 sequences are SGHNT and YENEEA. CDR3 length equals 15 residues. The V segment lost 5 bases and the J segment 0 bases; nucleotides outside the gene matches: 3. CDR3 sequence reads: CASSREAANTGELFF. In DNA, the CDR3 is TGTGCCAGCAGCCGGGAGGCAGCGAACACCGGGGAGCTGTTTTTT.

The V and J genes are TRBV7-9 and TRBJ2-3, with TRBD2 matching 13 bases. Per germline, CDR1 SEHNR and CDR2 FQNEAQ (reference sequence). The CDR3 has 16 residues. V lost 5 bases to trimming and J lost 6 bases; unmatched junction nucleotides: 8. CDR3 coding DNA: TGTGCCAGCAGCCCCCGACTAGCGGGGGGCCAGGATACGCAGTATTTT. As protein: CASSPRLAGGQDTQYF. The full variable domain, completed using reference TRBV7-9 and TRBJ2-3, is DTGVSQNPRHKITKRGQNVTFRCDPISEHNRLYWYRQTLGQGPEFLTYFQNEAQLEKSRLLSDRFSAERPKGSFSTLEIQRTEQGDSAMYLCASSPRLAGGQDTQYFGPGTRLTVL.

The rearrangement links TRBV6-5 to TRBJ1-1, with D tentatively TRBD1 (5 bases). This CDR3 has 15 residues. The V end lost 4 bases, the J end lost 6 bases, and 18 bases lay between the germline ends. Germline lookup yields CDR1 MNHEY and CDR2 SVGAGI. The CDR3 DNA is TGTGCCAGCAGTTTGACCCACGCTGGGGCGTCTGAAGCTTTCTTT. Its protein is CASSLTHAGASEAFF.